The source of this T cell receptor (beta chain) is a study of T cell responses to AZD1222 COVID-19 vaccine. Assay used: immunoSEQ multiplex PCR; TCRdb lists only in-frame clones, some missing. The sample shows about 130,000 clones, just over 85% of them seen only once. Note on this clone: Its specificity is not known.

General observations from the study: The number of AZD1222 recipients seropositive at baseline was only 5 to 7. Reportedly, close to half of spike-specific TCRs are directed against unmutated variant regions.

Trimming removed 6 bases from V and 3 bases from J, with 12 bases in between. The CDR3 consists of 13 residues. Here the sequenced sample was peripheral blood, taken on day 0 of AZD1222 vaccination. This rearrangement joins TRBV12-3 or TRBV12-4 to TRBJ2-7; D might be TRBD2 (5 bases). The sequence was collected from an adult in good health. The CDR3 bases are TGTGCCAGCAGCGTTAAGGACTTCTACGAGCAGTACTTC. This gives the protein CASSVKDFYEQYF.